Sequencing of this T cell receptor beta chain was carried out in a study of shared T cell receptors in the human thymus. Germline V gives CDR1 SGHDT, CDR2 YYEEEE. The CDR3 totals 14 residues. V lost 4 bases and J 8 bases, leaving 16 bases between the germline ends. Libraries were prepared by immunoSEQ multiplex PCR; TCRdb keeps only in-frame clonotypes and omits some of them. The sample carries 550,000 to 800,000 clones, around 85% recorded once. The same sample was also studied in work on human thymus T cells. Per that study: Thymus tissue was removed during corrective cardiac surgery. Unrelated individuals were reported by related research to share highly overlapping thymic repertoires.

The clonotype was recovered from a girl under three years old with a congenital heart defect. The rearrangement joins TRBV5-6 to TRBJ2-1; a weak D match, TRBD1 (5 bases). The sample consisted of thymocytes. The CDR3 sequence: CASSGQAGIYEQFF. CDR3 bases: TGTGCCAGCAGCGGGCAGGCAGGGATATATGAGCAGTTCTTC.